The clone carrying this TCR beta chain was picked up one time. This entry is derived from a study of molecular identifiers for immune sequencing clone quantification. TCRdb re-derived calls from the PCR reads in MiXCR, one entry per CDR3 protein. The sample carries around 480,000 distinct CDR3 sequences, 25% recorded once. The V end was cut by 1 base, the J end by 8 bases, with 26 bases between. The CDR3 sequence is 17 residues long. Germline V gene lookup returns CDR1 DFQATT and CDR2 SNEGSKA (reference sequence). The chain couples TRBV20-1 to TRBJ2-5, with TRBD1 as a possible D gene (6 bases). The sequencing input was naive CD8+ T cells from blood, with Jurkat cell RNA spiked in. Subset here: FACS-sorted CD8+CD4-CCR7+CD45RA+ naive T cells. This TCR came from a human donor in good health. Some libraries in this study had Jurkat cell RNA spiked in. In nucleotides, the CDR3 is TGCAGTGCTAGAGGCTTCAGGACAGTGGGCTACACAGCCACCCAGTACTTC. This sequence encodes CSARGFRTVGYTATQYF.